These 18 T cell receptor beta chains originate from one sample sequenced in a study of monozygotic twins with inflammatory bowel disease. After re-calling the 5' RACE reads, TCRdb lists one entry per CDR3 protein, DNA absent. The sample has 420,000 or so distinct CDR3 sequences. The sequencing sample was made of blood. These receptors came from a human donor with ulcerative colitis or Crohn's disease, or a healthy co-twin of an affected twin (not recorded which).

The chain combines TRBV5-4 with TRBJ2-3; TCRdb names TRBD2, which stays unverified in the absence of DNA. The CDR3 consists of 17 residues. Germline assignment: CDR1 SGHNT and CDR2 YYREEE (reference sequence). The CDR3 reads CASSLAGRGGPGDTQYF.

This chain connects TRBV20-1 to TRBJ2-3; TCRdb's assignment of TRBD2 cannot be checked, as there is no DNA. CDR3 size: 16 residues. CDR1 and CDR2 (germline): DFQATT, SNEGSKA (reference sequence). CDR3 amino acids: CSARDELAGGGDTQYF.

The chain recombines TRBV6-1 with TRBJ2-5; the TCRdb D gene call, TRBD1, has no DNA to confirm it. This CDR3 has 16 residues. Germline-derived CDR1 and CDR2 are MNHNS and SASEGT. The CDR3 region is CASSVRDRGRGETQYF.

The rearrangement links TRBV2 to TRBJ1-2; TCRdb picks TRBD1, but there is no DNA to check that call. Per germline, CDR1 SNHLY and CDR2 FYNNEI. The CDR3 is made up of 15 amino acids. CDR3 residues: CASSDAGTGEYGYTF.

CDR3 residues: CASKKSTGVGTGELFF. The gene calls are TRBV5-1 and TRBJ2-2; TCRdb picks TRBD1, but there is no DNA to check that call. Germline loops: CDR1 SGHRS, CDR2 YFSETQ. This CDR3 has 16 residues.

This rearrangement joins TRBV7-3 to TRBJ2-2; TCRdb designates TRBD2, a call that cannot be tested without DNA. Germline values: CDR1 SGHTA, CDR2 FQGTGA. This CDR3 has 18 residues. CDR3 amino acids: CASSLRGPTSGYTGELFF.

The CDR3 region is CASSQDPKGYTF. This chain joins TRBV4-1 and TRBJ1-2. There are 12 residues in the CDR3. Per germline, CDR1 MGHRA and CDR2 YSYEKL.

This rearrangement joins TRBV29-1 to TRBJ2-3; TCRdb returns TRBD1, unconfirmable since there is no DNA. Germline V gives CDR1 SQVTM, CDR2 ANQGSEA. This CDR3 comprises 15 residues. The CDR3 here is CSVARDRGVADTQYF.

The chain employs TRBV7-9 and TRBJ2-1; TCRdb picks TRBD2, but there is no DNA to check that call. The CDR3 spans 13 residues. Looked up from germline, CDR1 is SEHNR and CDR2 is FQNEAQ (reference sequence). CDR3 loop: CASLAGSYNEQFF.

The chain couples TRBV28 to TRBJ2-7; TCRdb selects TRBD2, and the lack of DNA leaves this call unchecked. Germline values: CDR1 MDHEN, CDR2 SYDVKM. This CDR3 contains 13 residues. CDR3 sequence: CASRAGLASSQYF.

The chain couples TRBV10-3 to TRBJ1-1; the TCRdb D gene call, TRBD1, has no DNA to confirm it. The germline V gene encodes CDR1 ENHRY and CDR2 SYGVKD. The CDR3 is 15 residues long. CDR3 loop: CAISEGGQTNTEAFF.

V and J are TRBV5-1 and TRBJ2-3; TCRdb's D gene call, TRBD1, goes unchecked for lack of DNA. The CDR3 contains 16 residues. Germline CDR1 and CDR2: SGHRS and YFSETQ. CDR3 region: CASSLAGTGSTDTQYF.

The chain links TRBV25-1 to TRBJ2-3; TCRdb's D call of TRBD1 is untestable without DNA. The CDR3 runs 12 residues. Per the germline V gene, CDR1 is MGHDK and CDR2 is SYGVNS. Here the CDR3 reads CASSEAGIPQYF. The full variable domain, rest sourced from reference TRBV25-1 and TRBJ2-3, is EADIYQTPRYLVIGTGKKITLECSQTMGHDKMYWYQQDPGMELHLIHYSYGVNSTEKGDLSSESTVSRIRTEHFPLTLESARPSHTSQYLCASSEAGIPQYFGPGTRLTVL.

The rearrangement uses TRBV24-1 and TRBJ2-1; the TCRdb D gene call, TRBD2, has no DNA to confirm it. The V gene's germline CDR1 is KGHDR and CDR2 SFDVKD. The CDR3 runs 19 residues. CDR3 in amino acids: CATSPTSGKRGTQYNEQFF.

The chain links TRBV4-1 to TRBJ2-1; TCRdb returns TRBD1, unconfirmable since there is no DNA. In germline, CDR1 is MGHRA, CDR2 YSYEKL. The CDR3 has 13 amino acids. The CDR3 protein is CASSLHAGNEQFF.

The rearrangement links TRBV5-1 to TRBJ2-7; without DNA, the TCRdb call of TRBD1 cannot be checked. This CDR3 spans 15 amino acids. Germline lookup yields CDR1 SGHRS and CDR2 YFSETQ. CDR3 region: CASRLYGGGPYEQYF.

The chain carries TRBV12-3 or TRBV12-4 and TRBJ1-2; TCRdb names TRBD1, which stays unverified in the absence of DNA. The CDR3 has 13 amino acids. CDR3: CASSHTGARGYTF.

The chain employs TRBV27 and TRBJ1-5; TCRdb picks TRBD1, but there is no DNA to check that call. CDR3 length equals 17 residues. Germline-derived CDR1 and CDR2 are MNHEY and SMNVEV (reference sequence). The CDR3: CASRVSGSPLSNQPQHF.